This is a list of T cell receptor beta chains from one sample in a study of T cell repertoires in cytomegalovirus infection. No cognate antigen is known for these TCRs. MiXCR, run by TCRdb on the reads, gives a single entry per CDR3 protein. The data show some 200,000 distinct CDR3 sequences, with 35% to 45% seen just once and 55% to 70% held by the top ten. This sample comprised CD8+ T cells from cultured PBMCs, obtained from culture after CMV antigen stimulation. Every receptor here comes from a human donor in good health (CMV status not recorded). Some clones in this sample may be carry-over from other donors' samples. CDR3s include the opening cysteine and the closing phenylalanine or tryptophan. The order of the fields is V gene, J gene, D gene, clone size, CDR3 protein. A D gene is named only where the DNA matches it firmly. Rows give clone size only sometimes, using once, few, many, or a class for an expanded clone.

>TRBV27|TRBJ2-2|NA|once
CASSSFPGELFF
>TRBV7-8|TRBJ2-7|NA|few
CASSLYGVETYEQYF
>TRBV7-6|TRBJ1-2|NA|NA
CASSLSAGLKGYTF
>TRBV7-9|TRBJ2-7|TRBD1|NA
CASSLSDRSYEQYF
>TRBV7-3|TRBJ1-2|NA|NA
CASSPTDRPNYGYTF
>TRBV14|TRBJ1-1|NA|NA
CASSRGAGGTEAFF
>TRBV28|TRBJ1-3|TRBD1|few
CASSFPPNRGISGNTIYF
>TRBV20-1|TRBJ1-4|NA|few
CSATTRGTNYEKLFF
>TRBV7-2|TRBJ2-7|NA|NA
CASSLAPFNEQYF
>TRBV20-1|TRBJ1-1|TRBD1|many
CSASPPDRDTEAFF
>TRBV7-2|TRBJ2-7|NA|few
CASSLEGSAGRFYFSYEQYF
>TRBV29-1|TRBJ2-1|NA|NA
CSVRGNEQFF
>TRBV27|TRBJ2-3|NA|NA
CASRSLVGVSLLTDTQYF
>TRBV20-1|TRBJ2-1|TRBD1|NA
CSARDREDNEQFF
>TRBV7-9|TRBJ2-3|NA|NA
CASSLNLEDTQYF
>TRBV7-2|TRBJ1-5|TRBD1|few
CASSLGGQNKGQPQHF
>TRBV20-1|TRBJ2-3|TRBD2|NA
CSARPTSGGSDTQYF
>TRBV7-9|TRBJ2-7|TRBD1|NA
CASTLDGQGYEQYF
>TRBV20-1|TRBJ2-7|TRBD2|NA
CSAPQRGGAYEQYF
>TRBV7-8|TRBJ2-1|TRBD2|many
CASSLAYSSGTYNEQFF
>TRBV27|TRBJ1-1|NA|NA
CASSPTGWTEAFF
>TRBV2|TRBJ1-5|NA|NA
CASMLGSYRNQPHHF
>TRBV7-2|TRBJ2-1|NA|NA
CASSFFGLEQFF
>TRBV28|TRBJ2-3|TRBD2|few
CASRELGIAGTHTDTQYF
>TRBV24-1|TRBJ2-5|TRBD1|NA
CATSDPEQGSQETQYF
>TRBV12-3/TRBV12-4|TRBJ2-5|TRBD2|NA
CASSSSGGRGETQYF
>TRBV20-1|TRBJ2-5|NA|NA
CSARSDGEETQYF
>TRBV7-2|TRBJ2-7|TRBD2|NA
CASSLGLAGADEQYF
>TRBV12-3/TRBV12-4|TRBJ2-1|TRBD2|few
CASSFPGLAGYEQFF
>TRBV13|TRBJ2-5|TRBD2|NA
CASSSRDSGGFQETQYF
>TRBV28|TRBJ2-1|TRBD2|NA
CASSTSWTSGSPNNNEQFF
>TRBV20-1|TRBJ1-2|NA|NA
CSARASWDIPHYNYGYTF
>TRBV6-1|TRBJ2-7|NA|NA
CASSEKVPRRPYGFEQYF
>TRBV9|TRBJ1-5|TRBD1|NA
CASSNSDRADQPQHF
>TRBV19|TRBJ1-1|NA|NA
CASSSSSAFPEAFF
>TRBV7-8|TRBJ2-2|NA|NA
CASARGTGTGELFF
>TRBV10-3|TRBJ2-1|TRBD2|NA
CAISDISGSGKIAYNEQFF
>TRBV15|TRBJ2-3|NA|few
CATSTQGGRSTDTQYF
>TRBV14|TRBJ2-1|NA|NA
CASSQDRSRALFF
>TRBV7-6|TRBJ1-1|NA|NA
CASSQGGKTEAFF